The 2 T cell receptor beta chains below were found in one sample sequenced in a study of blood T cell repertoires in COVID-19. TCRdb keeps only in-frame clones here, not all; method: immunoSEQ multiplex PCR. The profile shows about 26,000 clones, more than 75% of them singletons. The sample was peripheral blood. These receptors were taken from a human donor in a cohort sampled during active COVID-19. The donor label of this sample is uncertain.

The V call is TRBV15, the J call TRBJ2-7; weak D call: TRBD1 (6 bases). The germline V gene has CDR1 LNHNV and CDR2 YYDKDF (reference sequence). V was shortened by 0 bases and J by 2 bases, with 8 bases between the two germline ends. The CDR3 totals 14 residues. The CDR3 spells CATSREGQAYEQYF. The CDR3 nucleotides are TGTGCCACCAGCAGAGAGGGACAAGCCTACGAGCAGTACTTC.

The gene calls are TRBV7-9 and TRBJ2-5, with 9 bases lining up with TRBD2. The CDR3 has 17 residues. CDR1 SEHNR and CDR2 FQNEAQ come from the germline V gene (reference sequence). V shed 1 base, J shed 1 base, and the junction held 7 bases outside the gene matches. The CDR3 DNA reads as TGTGCCAGCAGCTTAGGGTCCCTAGCGGGGTCCCAAGAGACCCAGTACTTC. It encodes CASSLGSLAGSQETQYF.